A single sample is the source of the 22 T cell receptor beta chains below, sequenced in a study of tissue T cells after allogeneic stem cell transplantation. Sequencing used immunoSEQ multiplex PCR; TCRdb keeps in-frame clones, though not all of them. The sample lists 4,500 to 5,000 clones, about 49% occurring once. The time point here: mouse harvest day 14 after allogeneic transplant. Mouse grafts combined 10^7 T-cell-depleted bone marrow cells with 10^6 splenic CD5+ T cells. Sequencing input: lymph node tissue. Receptors were obtained from a female BALB/c mouse given C57BL/6 T cells with graft-versus-host disease after an allogeneic hematopoietic cell transplant.

This clone was counted between two and nine times. The genes and germline here are from mouse. The read terminates 1 residue ahead of where the CDR3 ends, so the germline J gene completes it. J is TRBJ1-4 and V is TRBV3; 8 bases fit TRBD1. This CDR3 has 15 amino acids. CDR1 is SNHLY, CDR2 FYNGKV, per germline (reference sequence). V was pared by 3 bases and J by 3 bases, with 3 bases of the junction left unmatched. Partial CDR3 DNA: TGTGCCAGCAGCTTCCGACAGGGGACCAACGAAAGATTATTT. Its protein is CASSFRQGTNERLF. The entire CDR3 reads CASSFRQGTNERLFF.

About this clone: Gene names refer to mouse genes. The read terminates 1 residue before the CDR3 end, so the remaining end is supplied by the germline J gene. This chain links TRBV26 with TRBJ1-2, with TRBD1 matching 7 bases. Germline CDR1 reads KGHPV; CDR2 reads FQNQEV (reference sequence). Germline trimming cut 2 bases from V and 1 base from J; bases unmatched to any gene: 1. CDR3 length: 14 amino acids. CDR3 amino acids: CASSLNRGNSDYTF. The part of the CDR3 DNA that was read is TGTGCCAGCAGTCTGAACAGGGGAAACTCCGACTACACC.

In this sample, this clone turned up a few times. Mouse germline and gene names are used. Coverage ceases 1 residue before the CDR3 finishes, and the germline J gene fills in the end. The rearrangement uses TRBV17 and TRBJ2-7; 7 nucleotides agree with TRBD1. The germline V gene has CDR1 MNHDT and CDR2 YYDKIL. J was trimmed by 7 bases and V by 3 bases; bases with no gene match: 6. This CDR3 contains 13 residues. The CDR3 sequence is CASSSHRGKEQYF. Partial CDR3 DNA: TGTGCTAGCAGTAGTCACAGGGGAAAGGAACAGTAC.

Details on this clone: The gene names here belong to mouse. Coverage ceases 1 residue before the CDR3 finishes, and the germline J gene fills in the end. The chain carries TRBV30 and TRBJ1-1; 9 bases are a match to TRBD1. Germline lookup yields CDR1 SQVVS and CDR2 ANEGSEA. J lost 0 bases, V lost 3 bases, and 2 bases had no gene match. The CDR3 is 14 amino acids. CDR3: CSSSGQGTNTEVFF. The CDR3 bases that were read are TGTAGTTCTAGTGGACAGGGGACAAACACAGAAGTCTTC.

By sample fraction, this clone is large (0.1 to 1%). Each gene name is a mouse one. The sequence runs out 1 residue before the end of the CDR3; the remainder is reconstructed from the germline J gene. The rearrangement joins TRBV2 to TRBJ2-1; possible D gene TRBD1, 6 bases. The CDR3 has 14 amino acids. Trimming stripped 2 bases from V and 4 bases from J, with 9 bases between. Germline V gene data show CDR1 as LGHNA and CDR2 as YSYQKL. The DNA read from the CDR3 is TGTGCCAGCAGCCAATCAGGGGTTTATGCTGAGCAGTTC. This codes for CASSQSGVYAEQF. The whole CDR3 is CASSQSGVYAEQFF.

A word on this clone: Gene names and germline refer to mouse. The read ends 1 residue early relative to the CDR3; the germline J gene fills the gap. V usage is TRBV24 and J usage is TRBJ2-5; D remains unclear. The CDR3 has 11 residues. Germline assignment: CDR1 KGHTA and CDR2 FRNEEI. V lost 4 bases and J lost 4, with 3 bases in between. The CDR3 region is CASSPEDTQYF. The part of the CDR3 DNA that was read is TGTGCCAGCAGTCCAGAAGACACCCAGTAC.

Sample share makes this clone medium-sized. The listed genes are named as in mouse. Read coverage stops 1 residue before the CDR3 terminus; the germline J gene supplies the remainder. V usage is TRBV26 and J usage is TRBJ2-7, with 14 bases matching TRBD2. The CDR3 has 13 residues. The germline CDR1 and CDR2 sequences are KGHPV and FQNQEV (reference sequence). The V segment lost 6 bases and the J segment 7 bases; nucleotides outside the gene matches: 2. CDR3 sequence reads: CASRWDWGGEQYF. CDR3 DNA (partial): TGTGCCAGCAGATGGGACTGGGGGGGCGAACAGTAC.

As regards this clone: Mouse gene names and germline throughout. From the germline J gene comes the end of the CDR3, since the read stops 1 residue before it. This chain uses TRBV1 with TRBJ1-1, with a weak D call TRBD1 (5 bases). Germline CDR1 NSQYPW, CDR2 LRSPGD (reference sequence). The CDR3 has 14 amino acids. Trimming pared 0 bases from V and 1 base from J, leaving 6 bases between. Here the CDR3 reads CTCSADTGNTEVFF. The DNA read from the CDR3 is TGCACCTGCAGTGCAGACACAGGGAACACAGAAGTCTTC.

Concerning this clone: Gene names follow the mouse nomenclature. The CDR3 end falls 1 residue outside the read, so it is completed with the germline J gene. The genes are TRBV26 and TRBJ1-1, with a possible D match to TRBD1 (6 bases). This CDR3 spans 11 amino acids. The V gene's germline CDR1 is KGHPV and CDR2 FQNQEV (reference sequence). V lost 2 bases to trimming and J lost 11 bases, with 9 bases between them. CDR3 DNA, as far as it was read: TGTGCCAGCAGTCTGGGGGGCCGGGTCTTC. It codes for CASSLGGRVF. The CDR3 reads in full as CASSLGGRVFF.

With regard to this clone: These gene names are mouse names. The read terminates 1 residue ahead of where the CDR3 ends, so the germline J gene completes it. The chain is built from TRBV12-1 and TRBJ2-7; the match to TRBD2 covers 8 bases. CDR3 length: 14 residues. Per germline, CDR1 SGHSN and CDR2 HYEKVE. V lost 6 bases, J lost 2 bases, and 8 bases stayed unmatched. CDR3 DNA (partial): TGTGCCAGCGGTGATGGGGGGGGCACCTATGAACAGTAC. This codes for CASGDGGGTYEQY. In full, the CDR3 reads CASGDGGGTYEQYF.

To note about this clone: Germline and genes here are mouse. CDR3 amino acids: CASSIGDRGNSPLYF. CDR3 DNA (partial): TGTGCCAGCAGTATAGGGGACAGGGGAAATTCGCCCCTCTAC. The chain uses TRBV19 and TRBJ1-6; 10 bases match TRBD1. Sequencing ends 1 residue short of the CDR3 end; the germline J gene provides the rest. TRBJ1-6 is labeled an ORF, and its function is uncertain. In germline, CDR1 is FNHDT, CDR2 SITEND (reference sequence). J lost 7 bases, V lost 0 bases, and 1 base had no gene match. This CDR3 is 15 amino acids long.

This clone was counted a few times. Gene labels here are mouse ones. The DNA ends 1 residue before the CDR3 does, and the rest of the CDR3 is filled in from the germline J gene. The chain carries TRBV12-2 and TRBJ1-2, with no clear D. The length of the CDR3 is 14 residues. Trimming stripped 1 base from V and 4 bases from J, with 12 bases between. From germline, CDR1 is SGHLS and CDR2 HYDKME. The DNA read from the CDR3 is TGTGCCAGCTCTCTAATGGGGTCAGGCTCCGACTACACC. This codes for CASSLMGSGSDYT. From start to end, the CDR3 is CASSLMGSGSDYTF.

This clone is labeled as medium-sized. The gene names here belong to mouse. With the read ending 1 residue before the CDR3 end, the germline J gene is used to fill in that end. The rearrangement links TRBV4 to TRBJ2-4; TRBD2 aligns across 7 bases. Looked up from germline, CDR1 is LGHDT and CDR2 is YNNKQL (reference sequence). CDR3 length equals 15 residues. Trimming at V came to 7 bases and at J to 0 bases, leaving 7 bases not matched to a gene. The CDR3 DNA, read in part, is TGTGCCAGCATTGGCTGGGGGACTAGTCAAAACACCTTGTAC. Its protein is CASIGWGTSQNTLY. The whole CDR3 region reads CASIGWGTSQNTLYF.

Turning to this clone: Gene names follow the mouse nomenclature. The read is 1 residue too short to cover the CDR3 end, so that end is filled in from the germline J gene. The V gene is TRBV12-1, the J gene TRBJ2-1; 11 nucleotides align to TRBD2. With 4 bases clipped from V and 1 base from J, the junction kept 2 bases outside the gene matches. The CDR3 covers 15 residues. Germline V gene sequence: CDR1 SGHSN, CDR2 HYEKVE. The CDR3 is CASSRLGGNYAEQFF. CDR3 DNA, as far as it was read: TGTGCCAGCTCACGACTGGGGGGGAACTATGCTGAGCAGTTC.

Comments on this clone: Any gene name here is a mouse gene name. The CDR3 end falls 1 residue outside the read, so it is completed with the germline J gene. This chain links TRBV16 with TRBJ1-3, with a weak D call TRBD1 (5 bases). This CDR3 spans 12 amino acids. Germline loops: CDR1 SGHSA, CDR2 FRNQAP. With 2 bases removed from V and 7 bases from J, the gap between germline ends came to 6 bases. Partial CDR3 DNA: TGTGCAAGCAGCTTAAGGGGTAATACGCTCTAT. Its translation: CASSLRGNTLY. The complete CDR3 reads CASSLRGNTLYF.

Note on this clone: Mouse germline and gene names are used. The CDR3 end is not reached by the read, which stops 1 residue before it; the germline J gene fills it in. V is TRBV26 and J is TRBJ1-3; 10 bases agree with TRBD1. The CDR3 consists of 15 residues. With 4 bases clipped from V and 0 bases from J, the junction kept 0 bases outside the gene matches. Per germline, CDR1 KGHPV and CDR2 FQNQEV (reference sequence). The part of the CDR3 DNA that was read is TGTGCCAGCAGTCGGGACAGGGGTTCTGGAAATACGCTCTAT. It specifies CASSRDRGSGNTLY. The full CDR3 reads CASSRDRGSGNTLYF.

This clone was seen a few times. Genes and germline come from the mouse. The sequence runs out 1 residue before the end of the CDR3; the remainder is reconstructed from the germline J gene. This chain uses TRBV12-2 with TRBJ2-7; 11 nucleotides agree with TRBD1. Germline V gene sequence: CDR1 SGHLS, CDR2 HYDKME. V lost 4 bases, J lost 0 bases, and 4 bases stayed unmatched. The CDR3 consists of 15 residues. The part of the CDR3 DNA that was read is TGTGCCAGCTCCCGGGACAGGGGGAGCTCCTATGAACAGTAC. Encoded protein: CASSRDRGSSYEQY. The complete CDR3 sequence is CASSRDRGSSYEQYF.

For this clone: Gene names are mouse gene names. From the germline J gene comes the end of the CDR3, since the read stops 1 residue before it. This sample includes further DNA sequences coding for the same CDR3. The chain is built from TRBV3 and TRBJ2-7; D is undetermined. The CDR3 runs to 12 residues. Between the trimmed V and J ends, which lost 8 bases and 4 bases, there was a span of 12 bases. Germline assignment: CDR1 SNHLY and CDR2 FYNGKV (reference sequence). The part of the CDR3 DNA that was read is TGTGCCAGCTCTCTCGGGCAGTATGAACAGTAC. This translates into CASSLGQYEQY. The CDR3, in full, reads CASSLGQYEQYF.

On this clone itself: The listed genes are named as in mouse. The sequenced CDR3 bases are TGTGCCAGCAGCTCGACAGGGGGCAAAGGTGCAGAAACGCTGTAT. This translates into CASSSTGGKGAETLY. The whole CDR3 sequence reads CASSSTGGKGAETLYF. The chain carries TRBV3 and TRBJ2-3; 10 nucleotides match TRBD1. With the read ending 1 residue before the CDR3 end, the germline J gene is used to fill in that end. Germline trimming cut 4 bases from V and 1 base from J; bases unmatched to any gene: 5. The length of the CDR3 is 16 residues. Germline loops: CDR1 SNHLY, CDR2 FYNGKV (reference sequence).

To note about this clone: Mouse gene names and germline throughout. Incomplete CDR3 DNA: TGCTCCAGCAGTCCGGGACAGGGGGCTGCTGAGCAGTTC. It encodes CSSSPGQGAAEQF. The full CDR3 protein is CSSSPGQGAAEQFF. This chain links TRBV23 with TRBJ2-1; no DNA check was done on the table's D call, TRBD1. The read ends 1 residue shy of where the CDR3 ends; the end is completed using the germline J gene. The CDR3 runs 14 residues. Germline V gene lookup returns CDR1 KGHTA and CDR2 FQNQQP.

This clone has more than one count but fewer than ten. All gene names here are mouse names. CDR3 in amino acids: CASSLGGYEQYF. CDR3 DNA, as far as it was read: TGTGCCAGCAGCTTGGGGGGCTATGAACAGTAC. V is TRBV3 and J is TRBJ2-7, with TRBD2 as a possible D gene (6 bases). The read gets to within 1 residue of the CDR3 end, and the germline J gene fills in the rest. The ends were cut back, 3 bases at V and 3 bases at J, with 6 bases in the middle. This CDR3 has 12 amino acids. Per germline, CDR1 SNHLY and CDR2 FYNGKV (reference sequence).

Comments on this clone: Gene names are mouse gene names. The missing CDR3 end, 1 residue past where the read stops, is filled in from the germline J gene. This rearrangement joins TRBV26 to TRBJ2-2, with a possible D match to TRBD1 (7 bases). Germline V gene sequence: CDR1 KGHPV, CDR2 FQNQEV (reference sequence). Trimming removed 6 bases from V and 2 bases from J, with 13 bases in between. The CDR3 totals 15 residues. This CDR3 reads CASSLEGANTGQLYF. The sequenced CDR3 bases are TGTGCCAGCAGCTTAGAGGGGGCGAACACCGGGCAGCTCTAC.